A selection of T cell receptor beta chains follows, all from one sample in a study of blood T cells in healthy people across ages. TCRdb ran MiXCR on the 5' RACE reads and lists one entry per CDR3 protein. This table has about 1.8 million distinct CDR3 sequences, 40% to 55% appearing once. The sequenced sample consisted of blood. The receptors were gathered from a woman aged 40 to 50 in good health. The CDR3 runs from the conserved cysteine through the conserved F or W. D genes are given only for firm matches. The size of a clone is reported for some rows only, either as once, few or many, or as a class for expanded clones.

CDR3 DNA: TGTGCCAGCAGCCAAGATAGGACTAGCGTTACCTACGAGCAGTACTTC
CDR3 protein: CASSQDRTSVTYEQYF
V gene: TRBV14
clone size: .
CDR3 length: 16
D gene: TRBD2
J gene: TRBJ2-7

CDR3 DNA: TGTGCCAGCAGCTTAGCGATGGGACTAGCGGGGGGGCTCAATGAGCAGTTCTTC
CDR3 protein: CASSLAMGLAGGLNEQFF
V gene: TRBV7-2
clone size: .
CDR3 length: 18
D gene: TRBD2
J gene: TRBJ2-1

CDR3 DNA: TGTGCCAGCAGACCTCCTCTCGGGACTAGGATATCCGAGCAGTACTTC
CDR3 protein: CASRPPLGTRISEQYF
V gene: TRBV12-3/TRBV12-4
clone size: few
CDR3 length: 16
D gene: TRBD2
J gene: TRBJ2-7

CDR3 DNA: TGCAGTGCCCTTGGCGGGGGGGGTATCAATGAGCAGTTCTTC
CDR3 protein: CSALGGGGINEQFF
V gene: TRBV20-1
clone size: few
CDR3 length: 14
D gene: TRBD2
J gene: TRBJ2-1

CDR3 DNA: TGTGCCAGCAGCGCCCCCCGGACAGGGGAAACAGATACGCAGTATTTT
CDR3 protein: CASSAPRTGETDTQYF
V gene: TRBV4-2
clone size: .
CDR3 length: 16
D gene: TRBD1
J gene: TRBJ2-3

CDR3 DNA: TGCGCCAGCAGCCAAGATGCATGGGAGGGTAGCTACACAGATACGCAGTATTTT
CDR3 protein: CASSQDAWEGSYTDTQYF
V gene: TRBV4-3
clone size: .
CDR3 length: 18
D gene: TRBD2
J gene: TRBJ2-3

CDR3 DNA: TGTGCCAGCAGTTTAAGTGGGGGGTTCTATGGCTACACCTTC
CDR3 protein: CASSLSGGFYGYTF
V gene: TRBV28
clone size: few
CDR3 length: 14
D gene: .
J gene: TRBJ1-2

CDR3 DNA: TGCAGTGCTAGAGATCCCTTCAGGGGAGGCTACGAGCAGTACTTC
CDR3 protein: CSARDPFRGGYEQYF
V gene: TRBV20-1
clone size: few
CDR3 length: 15
D gene: .
J gene: TRBJ2-7

CDR3 DNA: TGCGCCAGCAGCCAACCCACAGCGGGGAGCCATGAGCAGTTCTTC
CDR3 protein: CASSQPTAGSHEQFF
V gene: TRBV4-1
clone size: few
CDR3 length: 15
D gene: TRBD2
J gene: TRBJ2-1

CDR3 DNA: TGTGCCAGCAGCTTATCTCCCCTCCTGACTTTC
CDR3 protein: CASSLSPLLTF
V gene: TRBV7-2
clone size: few
CDR3 length: 11
D gene: .
J gene: TRBJ2-6

CDR3 DNA: TGTGCCAGCACTGCGGGAGAAACCTACGAGCAGTACTTC
CDR3 protein: CASTAGETYEQYF
V gene: TRBV2
clone size: .
CDR3 length: 13
D gene: TRBD2
J gene: TRBJ2-7

CDR3 DNA: TGCGCCGGCAGCCAAGCCGACGGAAGCTCTGGGGCCAACGTCCTGACTTTC
CDR3 protein: CAGSQADGSSGANVLTF
V gene: TRBV4-1
clone size: .
CDR3 length: 17
D gene: .
J gene: TRBJ2-6

CDR3 DNA: TGCGCCAGCAGCCAAGACTCGGCTTCACAGGGGGCAAGAGATACGCAGTATTTT
CDR3 protein: CASSQDSASQGARDTQYF
V gene: TRBV4-1
clone size: .
CDR3 length: 18
D gene: TRBD1
J gene: TRBJ2-3

CDR3 DNA: TGTGCCAGCAGGGACAGGCAGAACACCGGGGAGCTGTTTTTT
CDR3 protein: CASRDRQNTGELFF
V gene: TRBV2
clone size: few
CDR3 length: 14
D gene: TRBD1
J gene: TRBJ2-2

CDR3 DNA: TGTGCCAGCAGTTTGGGGGGAGCGGGTGGCTACACCTTC
CDR3 protein: CASSLGGAGGYTF
V gene: TRBV12-3/TRBV12-4
clone size: few
CDR3 length: 13
D gene: .
J gene: TRBJ1-2

CDR3 DNA: TGTGCCAGCTCCGATTTCGGTGACGATGGCTACACCTTC
CDR3 protein: CASSDFGDDGYTF
V gene: TRBV27
clone size: .
CDR3 length: 13
D gene: .
J gene: TRBJ1-2

CDR3 DNA: TGTGCCAGCAAGAAGCTCTCGGTCGGTACATCCTACGAGCAGTACTTC
CDR3 protein: CASKKLSVGTSYEQYF
V gene: TRBV11-2
clone size: .
CDR3 length: 16
D gene: .
J gene: TRBJ2-7

CDR3 DNA: TGTGCCAGCAGCTTAGTTTTAGTGAACACTGAAGCTTTCTTT
CDR3 protein: CASSLVLVNTEAFF
V gene: TRBV7-2
clone size: .
CDR3 length: 14
D gene: .
J gene: TRBJ1-1

CDR3 DNA: TGTGCCAGCAGCCAGCCGGGGGGACCTTACAATGAGCAGTTCTTC
CDR3 protein: CASSQPGGPYNEQFF
V gene: TRBV6-5
clone size: .
CDR3 length: 15
D gene: TRBD2
J gene: TRBJ2-1

CDR3 DNA: TGTGCCAGCAGTGTTGACACTGAAGCTTTCTTT
CDR3 protein: CASSVDTEAFF
V gene: TRBV2
clone size: .
CDR3 length: 11
D gene: .
J gene: TRBJ1-1

CDR3 DNA: TGTGCCAGCAGCCCCGAAGGGCTAGGCTATGGCTACACCTTC
CDR3 protein: CASSPEGLGYGYTF
V gene: TRBV7-2
clone size: .
CDR3 length: 14
D gene: .
J gene: TRBJ1-2

CDR3 DNA: TGTGCCACCAGCAGCAGGGTGAGGACAGATACGCAGTATTTT
CDR3 protein: CATSSRVRTDTQYF
V gene: TRBV15
clone size: few
CDR3 length: 14
D gene: .
J gene: TRBJ2-3

CDR3 DNA: TGCGCCAGCAGCCTACTAGCGGGGGGGACACGCCAAGGGACCCAGTACTTC
CDR3 protein: CASSLLAGGTRQGTQYF
V gene: TRBV4-1
clone size: .
CDR3 length: 17
D gene: TRBD2
J gene: TRBJ2-5

CDR3 DNA: TGTGCCAGCACCAGACTAGCGGGGGATCGAGAGACCCAGTACTTC
CDR3 protein: CASTRLAGDRETQYF
V gene: TRBV11-1
clone size: .
CDR3 length: 15
D gene: TRBD2
J gene: TRBJ2-5

CDR3 DNA: TGTGCCACCAGCAGAGATCAGAGGGCAGGGTTAACAGATACGCAGTATTTT
CDR3 protein: CATSRDQRAGLTDTQYF
V gene: TRBV15
clone size: few
CDR3 length: 17
D gene: .
J gene: TRBJ2-3

CDR3 DNA: TGTGCCATCAGGAGCTCCGGGACTAGGGAGACCCAGTACTTC
CDR3 protein: CAIRSSGTRETQYF
V gene: TRBV10-3
clone size: .
CDR3 length: 14
D gene: TRBD2
J gene: TRBJ2-5

CDR3 DNA: TGCAGTGCTAGGAACAATAACTATGGCTACACCTTC
CDR3 protein: CSARNNNYGYTF
V gene: TRBV20-1
clone size: few
CDR3 length: 12
D gene: .
J gene: TRBJ1-2

CDR3 DNA: TGTGCCACCGACAGGGGCGAGTTAAACAATGAGCAGTTCTTC
CDR3 protein: CATDRGELNNEQFF
V gene: TRBV24-1
clone size: .
CDR3 length: 14
D gene: TRBD1
J gene: TRBJ2-1

CDR3 DNA: TGCGCCAGCAGCCCCTCTCGCGGGGGGGCGGTGCAGTACTTC
CDR3 protein: CASSPSRGGAVQYF
V gene: TRBV4-3
clone size: .
CDR3 length: 14
D gene: TRBD2
J gene: TRBJ2-7

CDR3 DNA: TGCAGTCCGGCGGGAACCGAGCAGTACTTC
CDR3 protein: CSPAGTEQYF
V gene: TRBV20-1
clone size: few
CDR3 length: 10
D gene: .
J gene: TRBJ2-7

CDR3 DNA: TGCAGTGCTAGAGATGGGGGACAGGGGATCAATGAGCAGTTCTTC
CDR3 protein: CSARDGGQGINEQFF
V gene: TRBV20-1
clone size: .
CDR3 length: 15
D gene: TRBD1
J gene: TRBJ2-1

CDR3 DNA: TGCAGTGGGACCCCCCCCGGACAGACCTACGAGCAGTACTTC
CDR3 protein: CSGTPPGQTYEQYF
V gene: TRBV20-1
clone size: .
CDR3 length: 14
D gene: .
J gene: TRBJ2-7

CDR3 DNA: TGTGCCATCATAACAGGGGGTCACGTCTCTGGGGCCAACGTCCCGACTTTC
CDR3 protein: CAIITGGHVSGANVPTF
V gene: TRBV2
clone size: .
CDR3 length: 17
D gene: TRBD1
J gene: TRBJ2-6

CDR3 DNA: TGTGCCACCAGTGATTGGGACAGGGGAACGGAAGATACGCAGTATTTT
CDR3 protein: CATSDWDRGTEDTQYF
V gene: TRBV24-1
clone size: .
CDR3 length: 16
D gene: TRBD1
J gene: TRBJ2-3

CDR3 DNA: TGCGCCAGCAGCCAAAGCCAGGTTGGGGCCTACGAGCAGTACTTC
CDR3 protein: CASSQSQVGAYEQYF
V gene: TRBV4-1
clone size: .
CDR3 length: 15
D gene: .
J gene: TRBJ2-7

CDR3 DNA: TGCAGTGCTATGGACGGGGGCTCGGAGACCCAGTACTTC
CDR3 protein: CSAMDGGSETQYF
V gene: TRBV20-1
clone size: .
CDR3 length: 13
D gene: .
J gene: TRBJ2-5

CDR3 DNA: TGTGCCAGCAGCCCCGAACTAGTTTCAGATACGCAGTATTTT
CDR3 protein: CASSPELVSDTQYF
V gene: TRBV14
clone size: .
CDR3 length: 14
D gene: .
J gene: TRBJ2-3

CDR3 DNA: TGTGCCAGCAGCTTAGGTCCGGGACAGCCTTTCCAAGAGACCCAGTACTTC
CDR3 protein: CASSLGPGQPFQETQYF
V gene: TRBV11-2
clone size: .
CDR3 length: 17
D gene: TRBD1
J gene: TRBJ2-5

CDR3 DNA: TGTGCCACCAGTGACTCGGCTGGGACAGGGGGGCTAGAGACCCAGTACTTC
CDR3 protein: CATSDSAGTGGLETQYF
V gene: TRBV24-1
clone size: .
CDR3 length: 17
D gene: TRBD1
J gene: TRBJ2-5

CDR3 DNA: TGTGCCAGCAGCTTAGACCCTAGCGGGGGGGCCGTAGATACGCAGTATTTT
CDR3 protein: CASSLDPSGGAVDTQYF
V gene: TRBV7-2
clone size: .
CDR3 length: 17
D gene: TRBD2
J gene: TRBJ2-3

CDR3 DNA: TGTGCCAGCAGCTTGGGGGGGGTGATTTCTAGCACAGATACGCAGTATTTT
CDR3 protein: CASSLGGVISSTDTQYF
V gene: TRBV5-6
clone size: .
CDR3 length: 17
D gene: .
J gene: TRBJ2-3

CDR3 DNA: TGTGCCAGCAGCTTAGTCAGGGGGCGGACCACTGAAGCTTTCTTT
CDR3 protein: CASSLVRGRTTEAFF
V gene: TRBV7-2
clone size: .
CDR3 length: 15
D gene: TRBD1
J gene: TRBJ1-1

CDR3 DNA: TGTGCCAGCTCACCGGAGGAGAAGACCCAGTACTTC
CDR3 protein: CASSPEEKTQYF
V gene: TRBV18
clone size: .
CDR3 length: 12
D gene: .
J gene: TRBJ2-5

CDR3 DNA: TGCGCCTCGTCTCGGGACTGGCAGACCCAGTACTTC
CDR3 protein: CASSRDWQTQYF
V gene: TRBV29-1
clone size: .
CDR3 length: 12
D gene: .
J gene: TRBJ2-5

CDR3 DNA: TGTGCCAGCAGCCAGGACGTAAACGCCTATGGCTACACCTTC
CDR3 protein: CASSQDVNAYGYTF
V gene: TRBV7-2
clone size: .
CDR3 length: 14
D gene: .
J gene: TRBJ1-2